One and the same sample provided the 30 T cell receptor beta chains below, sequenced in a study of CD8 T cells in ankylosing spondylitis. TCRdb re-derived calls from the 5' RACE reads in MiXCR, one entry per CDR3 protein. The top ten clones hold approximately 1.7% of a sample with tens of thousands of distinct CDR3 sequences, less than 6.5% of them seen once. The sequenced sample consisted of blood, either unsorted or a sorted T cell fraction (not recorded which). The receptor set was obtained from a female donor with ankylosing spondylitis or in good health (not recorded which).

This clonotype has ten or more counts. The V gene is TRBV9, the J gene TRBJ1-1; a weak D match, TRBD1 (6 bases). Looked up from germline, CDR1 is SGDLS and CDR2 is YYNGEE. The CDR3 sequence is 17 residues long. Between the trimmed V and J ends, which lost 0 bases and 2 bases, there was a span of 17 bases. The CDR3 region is CASSVATGTPTNTEAFF. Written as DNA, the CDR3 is TGTGCCAGCAGCGTAGCTACTGGGACACCAACTAACACTGAAGCTTTCTTT.

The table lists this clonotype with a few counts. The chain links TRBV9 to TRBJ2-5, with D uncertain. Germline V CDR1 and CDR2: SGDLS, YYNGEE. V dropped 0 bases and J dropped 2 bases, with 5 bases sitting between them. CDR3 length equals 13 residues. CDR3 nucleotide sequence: TGTGCCAGCAGCGTAGGTATGCAAGAGACCCAGTACTTC. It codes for CASSVGMQETQYF.

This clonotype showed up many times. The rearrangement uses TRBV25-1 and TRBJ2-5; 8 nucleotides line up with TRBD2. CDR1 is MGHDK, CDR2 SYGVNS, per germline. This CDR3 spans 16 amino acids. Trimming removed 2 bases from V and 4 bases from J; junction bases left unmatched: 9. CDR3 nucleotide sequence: TGTGCCAGCAGTGAAGAAGCGGGAGAGAAGGGAGAGACCCAGTACTTC. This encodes CASSEEAGEKGETQYF.

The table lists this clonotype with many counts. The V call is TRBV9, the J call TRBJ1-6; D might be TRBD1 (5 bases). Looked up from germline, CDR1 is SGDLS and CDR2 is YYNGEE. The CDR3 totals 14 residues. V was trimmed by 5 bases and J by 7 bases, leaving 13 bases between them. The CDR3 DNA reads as TGTGCCAGCAGTGACCGGGGGTTCAATTCACCCCTCCACTTT. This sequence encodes CASSDRGFNSPLHF. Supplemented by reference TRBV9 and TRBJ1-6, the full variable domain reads DSGVTQTPKHLITATGQRVTLRCSPRSGDLSVYWYQQSLDQGLQFLIQYYNGEERAKGNILERFSAQQFPDLHSELNLSSLELGDSALYFCASSDRGFNSPLHFGNGTRLTVT.

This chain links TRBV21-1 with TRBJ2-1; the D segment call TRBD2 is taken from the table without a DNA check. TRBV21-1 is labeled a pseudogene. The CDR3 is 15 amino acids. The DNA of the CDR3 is TGTGCCAGCAGCAAAGCGCTAGCGGCCCACAATGAGCAGTTCTTC. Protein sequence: CASSKALAAHNEQFF.

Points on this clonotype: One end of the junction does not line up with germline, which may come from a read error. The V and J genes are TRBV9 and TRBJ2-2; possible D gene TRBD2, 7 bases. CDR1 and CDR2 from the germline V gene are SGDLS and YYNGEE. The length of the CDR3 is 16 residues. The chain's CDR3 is CASSPRGGLNTGELFF. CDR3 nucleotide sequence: TGTGCCAGCAGCCCCCGCGGGGGCCTTAACACTGGGGAGCTGTTTTTT.

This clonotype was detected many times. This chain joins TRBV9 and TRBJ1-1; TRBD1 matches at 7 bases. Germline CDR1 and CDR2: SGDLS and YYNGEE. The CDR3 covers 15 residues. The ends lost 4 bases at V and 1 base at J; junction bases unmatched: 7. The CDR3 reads CASSPAGQPNTEAFF. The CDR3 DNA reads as TGTGCCAGCAGCCCGGCGGGACAGCCGAACACTGAAGCTTTCTTT.

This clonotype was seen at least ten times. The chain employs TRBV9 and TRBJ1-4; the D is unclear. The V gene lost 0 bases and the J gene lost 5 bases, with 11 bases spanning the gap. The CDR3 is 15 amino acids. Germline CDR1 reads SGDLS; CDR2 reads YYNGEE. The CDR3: CASSVGVKGNEKLFF. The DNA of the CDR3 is TGTGCCAGCAGCGTAGGGGTTAAAGGAAATGAAAAACTGTTTTTT.

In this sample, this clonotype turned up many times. CDR3 DNA: TGTGCCAGCAGCGTAGACCAGACAGGGGGCTGGTATGGCTACACCTTC. Encoded protein: CASSVDQTGGWYGYTF. V is TRBV9 and J is TRBJ1-2; 10 positions match TRBD1. The germline V gene encodes CDR1 SGDLS and CDR2 YYNGEE. V was pared by 0 bases and J by 5 bases, with 7 bases of the junction left unmatched. The CDR3 consists of 16 residues. The full variable domain, its missing parts supplied by reference TRBV9 and TRBJ1-2, is DSGVTQTPKHLITATGQRVTLRCSPRSGDLSVYWYQQSLDQGLQFLIQYYNGEERAKGNILERFSAQQFPDLHSELNLSSLELGDSALYFCASSVDQTGGWYGYTFGSGTRLTVV.

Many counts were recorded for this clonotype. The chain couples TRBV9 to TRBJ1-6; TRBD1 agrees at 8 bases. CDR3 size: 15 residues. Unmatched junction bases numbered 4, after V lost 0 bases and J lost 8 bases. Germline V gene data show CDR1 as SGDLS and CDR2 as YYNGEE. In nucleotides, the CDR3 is TGTGCCAGCAGCGTAGAGGGCAGGGGGCATTCACCCCTCCACTTT. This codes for CASSVEGRGHSPLHF.

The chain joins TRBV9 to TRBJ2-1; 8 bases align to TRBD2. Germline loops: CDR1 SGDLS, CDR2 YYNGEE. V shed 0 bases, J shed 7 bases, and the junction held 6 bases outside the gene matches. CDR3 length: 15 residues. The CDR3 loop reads CASSVAWTSRNEQFF. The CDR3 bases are TGTGCCAGCAGCGTAGCTTGGACTAGCAGGAATGAGCAGTTCTTC.

In DNA form, the CDR3 reads TGTGCCAGCAGCGCGGACGGATTGAACACTGAAGCTTTCTTT. Translated, it gives CASSADGLNTEAFF. The rearrangement joins TRBV9 to TRBJ1-1; the D is unclear. V lost 3 bases to trimming and J lost 0 bases, with 9 bases between them. CDR3 length equals 14 residues. Germline values: CDR1 SGDLS, CDR2 YYNGEE.

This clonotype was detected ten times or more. In DNA, the CDR3 is TGTGCCAGCAGCCAGTCAAGGGGGGCTTTTGCCTACAATGAGCAGTTCTTC. The encoded protein is CASSQSRGAFAYNEQFF. The genes are TRBV9 and TRBJ2-1, with D perhaps given as TRBD1 or TRBD2 (6 bases each). Per germline, CDR1 SGDLS and CDR2 YYNGEE. CDR3 length: 17 residues. The germline V and J ends were trimmed by 4 bases and 2 bases, with 19 bases remaining between them.

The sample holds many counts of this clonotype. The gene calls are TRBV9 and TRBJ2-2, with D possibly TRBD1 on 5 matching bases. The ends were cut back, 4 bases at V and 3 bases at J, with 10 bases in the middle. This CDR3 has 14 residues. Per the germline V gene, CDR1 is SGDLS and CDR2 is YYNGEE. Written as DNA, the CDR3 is TGTGCCAGCAGCTCCAGGGTTGACACCGGGGAGCTGTTTTTT. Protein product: CASSSRVDTGELFF. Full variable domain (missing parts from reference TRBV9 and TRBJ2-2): DSGVTQTPKHLITATGQRVTLRCSPRSGDLSVYWYQQSLDQGLQFLIQYYNGEERAKGNILERFSAQQFPDLHSELNLSSLELGDSALYFCASSSRVDTGELFFGEGSRLTVL.

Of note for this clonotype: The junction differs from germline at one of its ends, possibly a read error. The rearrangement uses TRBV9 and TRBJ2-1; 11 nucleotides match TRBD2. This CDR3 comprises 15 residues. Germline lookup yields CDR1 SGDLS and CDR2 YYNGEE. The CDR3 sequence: CASATGLADYNEQLF. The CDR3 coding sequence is TGTGCCAGCGCGACGGGACTAGCGGATTACAATGAGCAGCTCTTC.

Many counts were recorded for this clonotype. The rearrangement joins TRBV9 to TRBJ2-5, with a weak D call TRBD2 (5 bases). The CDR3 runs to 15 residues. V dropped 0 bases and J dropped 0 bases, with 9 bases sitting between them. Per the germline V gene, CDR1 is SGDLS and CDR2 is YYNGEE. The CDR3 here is CASSVAPSYQETQYF. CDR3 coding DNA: TGTGCCAGCAGCGTAGCACCTAGCTACCAAGAGACCCAGTACTTC. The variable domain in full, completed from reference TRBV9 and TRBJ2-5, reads DSGVTQTPKHLITATGQRVTLRCSPRSGDLSVYWYQQSLDQGLQFLIQYYNGEERAKGNILERFSAQQFPDLHSELNLSSLELGDSALYFCASSVAPSYQETQYFGPGTRLLVL.

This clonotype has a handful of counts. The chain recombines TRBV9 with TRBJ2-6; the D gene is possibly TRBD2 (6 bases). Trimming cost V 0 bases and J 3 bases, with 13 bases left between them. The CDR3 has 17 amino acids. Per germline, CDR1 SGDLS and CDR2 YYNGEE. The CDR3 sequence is CASSVGGGALGANVLTF. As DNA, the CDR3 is TGTGCCAGCAGCGTAGGAGGCGGGGCGCTTGGGGCCAACGTCCTGACTTTC. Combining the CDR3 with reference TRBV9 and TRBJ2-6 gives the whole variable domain DSGVTQTPKHLITATGQRVTLRCSPRSGDLSVYWYQQSLDQGLQFLIQYYNGEERAKGNILERFSAQQFPDLHSELNLSSLELGDSALYFCASSVGGGALGANVLTFGAGSRLTVL.

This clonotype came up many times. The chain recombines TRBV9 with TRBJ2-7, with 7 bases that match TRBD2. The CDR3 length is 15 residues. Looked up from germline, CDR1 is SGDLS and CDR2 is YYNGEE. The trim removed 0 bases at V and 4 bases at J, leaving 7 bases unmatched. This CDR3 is CASSVEGGSDYEQYF. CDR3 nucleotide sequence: TGTGCCAGCAGCGTAGAAGGCGGGAGTGATTACGAGCAGTACTTC.

The CDR3 sequence: CASSASFTTSGRTYEQYF. CDR3 sequence (DNA): TGTGCCAGCAGCGCCTCCTTTACGACTAGCGGCAGAACCTACGAGCAGTACTTC. V is TRBV9 and J is TRBJ2-7, with TRBD2 matching 9 bases. This CDR3 is built from 18 residues. Germline V gene data show CDR1 as SGDLS and CDR2 as YYNGEE. J gave up 2 bases and V 3 bases, and 15 bases lay outside the gene matches. Full variable domain (outside the CDR3, taken from reference TRBV9 and TRBJ2-7): DSGVTQTPKHLITATGQRVTLRCSPRSGDLSVYWYQQSLDQGLQFLIQYYNGEERAKGNILERFSAQQFPDLHSELNLSSLELGDSALYFCASSASFTTSGRTYEQYFGPGTRLTVT.

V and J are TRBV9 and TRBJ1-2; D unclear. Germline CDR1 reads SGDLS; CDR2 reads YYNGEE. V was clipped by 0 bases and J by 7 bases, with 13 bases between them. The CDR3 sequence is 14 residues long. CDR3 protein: CASSVESTSSGYTF. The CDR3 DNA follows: TGTGCCAGCAGCGTAGAGTCGACCAGCTCTGGCTACACCTTC.

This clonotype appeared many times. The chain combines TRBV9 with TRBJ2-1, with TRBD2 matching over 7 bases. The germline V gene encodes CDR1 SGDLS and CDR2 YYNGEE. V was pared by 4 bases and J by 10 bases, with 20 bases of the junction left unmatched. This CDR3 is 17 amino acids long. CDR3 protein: CASSPRSSSGIVGEQFF. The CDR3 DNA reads TGTGCCAGCAGCCCCCGTTCGTCCAGCGGGATAGTAGGGGAGCAGTTCTTC.

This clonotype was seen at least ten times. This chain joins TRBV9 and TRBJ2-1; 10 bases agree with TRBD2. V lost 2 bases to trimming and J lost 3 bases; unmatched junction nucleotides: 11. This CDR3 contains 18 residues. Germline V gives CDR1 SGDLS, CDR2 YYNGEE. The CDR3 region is CASSVTSSGGASYNEQFF. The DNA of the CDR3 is TGTGCCAGCAGCGTTACCTCTAGCGGGGGCGCAAGCTACAATGAGCAGTTCTTC.

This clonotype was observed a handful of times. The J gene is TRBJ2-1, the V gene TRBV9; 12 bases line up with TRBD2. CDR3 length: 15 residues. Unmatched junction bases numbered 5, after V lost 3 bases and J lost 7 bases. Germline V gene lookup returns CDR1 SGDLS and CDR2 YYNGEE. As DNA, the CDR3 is TGTGCCAGCAGCGCAGGACTAGCGGGGCGGAATGAGCAGTTCTTC. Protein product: CASSAGLAGRNEQFF.

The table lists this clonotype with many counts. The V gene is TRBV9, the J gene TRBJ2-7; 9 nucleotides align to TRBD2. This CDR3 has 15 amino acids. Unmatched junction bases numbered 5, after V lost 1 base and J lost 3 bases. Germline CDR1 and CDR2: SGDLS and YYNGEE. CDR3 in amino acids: CASSVMSGGNYEQYF. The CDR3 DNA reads TGTGCCAGCAGCGTAATGAGCGGGGGGAACTACGAGCAGTACTTC.

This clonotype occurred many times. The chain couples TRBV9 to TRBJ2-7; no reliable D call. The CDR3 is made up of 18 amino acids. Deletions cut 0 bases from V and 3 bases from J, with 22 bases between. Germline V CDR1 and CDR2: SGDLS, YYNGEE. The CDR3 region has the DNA TGTGCCAGCAGCGTAGGAGGCTCCCCCGGGCCCTTCGTCTACGAGCAGTACTTC. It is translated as CASSVGGSPGPFVYEQYF.

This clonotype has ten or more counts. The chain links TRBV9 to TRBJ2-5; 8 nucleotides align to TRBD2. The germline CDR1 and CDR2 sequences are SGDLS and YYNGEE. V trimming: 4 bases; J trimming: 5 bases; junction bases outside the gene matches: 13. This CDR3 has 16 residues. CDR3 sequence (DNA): TGTGCCAGCAGCACAAGTCCACGGGGGGGTGAGGAGACCCAGTACTTC. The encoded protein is CASSTSPRGGEETQYF.

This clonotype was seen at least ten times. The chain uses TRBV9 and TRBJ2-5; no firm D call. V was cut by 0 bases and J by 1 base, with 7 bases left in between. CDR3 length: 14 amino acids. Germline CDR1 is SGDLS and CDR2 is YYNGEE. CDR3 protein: CASSVGVAQETQYF. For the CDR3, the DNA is TGTGCCAGCAGCGTAGGGGTCGCCCAAGAGACCCAGTACTTC.

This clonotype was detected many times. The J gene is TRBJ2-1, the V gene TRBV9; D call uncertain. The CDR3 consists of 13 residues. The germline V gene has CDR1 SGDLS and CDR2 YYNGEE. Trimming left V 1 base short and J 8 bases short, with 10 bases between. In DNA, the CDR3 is TGTGCCAGCAGCGTACTCTTGGGTTATGAGCAGTTCTTC. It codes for CASSVLLGYEQFF.

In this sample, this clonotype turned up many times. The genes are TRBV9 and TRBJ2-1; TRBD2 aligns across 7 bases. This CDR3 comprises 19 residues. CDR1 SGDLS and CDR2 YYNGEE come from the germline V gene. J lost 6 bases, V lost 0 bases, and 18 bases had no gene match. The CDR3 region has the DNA TGTGCCAGCAGCGTAGGGGGTCGTCTGGTGGGAGGGCCAGTCAATGAGCAGTTCTTC. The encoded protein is CASSVGGRLVGGPVNEQFF.

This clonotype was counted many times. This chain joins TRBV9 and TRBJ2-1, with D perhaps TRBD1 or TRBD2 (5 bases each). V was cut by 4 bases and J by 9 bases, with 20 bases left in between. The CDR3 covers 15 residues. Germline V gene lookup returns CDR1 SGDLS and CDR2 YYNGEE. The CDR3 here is CASSFRDPLTSEQFF. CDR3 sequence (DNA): TGTGCCAGCAGCTTCCGGGACCCCCTCACCAGTGAGCAGTTCTTC.